This is a list of T cell receptor beta chains from one sample in a study of human T cells and chemical hapten exposure. TCRdb redid the calling of the RACE reads with MiXCR, one entry per CDR3 protein. This table holds around 44,000 distinct CDR3 sequences, 3% to 4.5% found once. The sample was whole blood, taken in connection with sensitization to the hapten diphenylcyclopropenone (DPC). These receptors all stem from a man aged 50 or older with alopecia areata. Some clones in this sample may be carry-over from other donors' samples. CDR3s include the opening cysteine and the closing phenylalanine or tryptophan. D genes are given only for firm matches. Size is stated for part of the rows, as once, few or many counts, or as a class when the clone is expanded.

v_gene	abundance	j_gene	d_gene	CDR3nt	CDR3aa
TRBV7-9	NA	TRBJ1-4	TRBD1	TGTGCCAGCGAGACAGGGGTAGCTAATGAAAAACTGTTTTTT	CASETGVANEKLFF
TRBV10-3	many	TRBJ2-5	TRBD2	TGTGCCATCAGTGAGTCCGGCGGGAGGGCCGGAAAGACCCAGTACTTC	CAISESGGRAGKTQYF
TRBV11-2	NA	TRBJ2-2	NA	TGTGCCAGCAGCTTAGAATCTAACGGGGAGCTGTTTTTT	CASSLESNGELFF
TRBV20-1	many	TRBJ2-2	NA	TGCAGTGCTAGAACTTTGACTTCCGCGAACACCGGGGAGCTGTTTTTT	CSARTLTSANTGELFF
TRBV12-3/TRBV12-4	few	TRBJ1-5	NA	TGTGCCAGCAGTTTAGGTCCCAATCAGCCCCAGCATTTT	CASSLGPNQPQHF
TRBV2	NA	TRBJ1-1	TRBD1	TGTGCCAGCTCGGGACAGGGTGTAATGAACACTGAAGCTTTCTTT	CASSGQGVMNTEAFF
TRBV6-5	many	TRBJ1-2	TRBD1	TGTGCCAGCAGGGCAGGGACAGGTCACAACTATGGCTACACCTTC	CASRAGTGHNYGYTF
TRBV18	many	TRBJ2-7	NA	TGTGCCAGCTCACCATACCCAAGGCCTCCGAACGAGCAGTACTTC	CASSPYPRPPNEQYF
TRBV29-1	NA	TRBJ2-3	TRBD1	TGCAGCGTTGGACAGGGGGCGATGACAGATACGCAGTATTTT	CSVGQGAMTDTQYF
TRBV12-3/TRBV12-4	many	TRBJ1-3	NA	TGTGCCAGCAGTTTACAGTCGAGCTCTGGAAACACCATATATTTT	CASSLQSSSGNTIYF
TRBV27	NA	TRBJ1-5	NA	TGTGCCAGCTCGACCCGGGGGAGCAATCAGCCCCAGCATTTT	CASSTRGSNQPQHF
TRBV4-1	many	TRBJ2-1	TRBD2	TGCGCCAGCAGCCAAGATTACCTAGCGGGAGGGTACAATGAGCAGTTCTTC	CASSQDYLAGGYNEQFF
TRBV6-5	many	TRBJ2-3	TRBD1	TGTGCCAGCAGCCTCGGACAGGGCTTGAAGCAGTATTTT	CASSLGQGLKQYF